The rows below give T cell receptor beta chains drawn from one sample of a study of T cell responses to AZD1222 COVID-19 vaccine. Libraries were prepared by immunoSEQ multiplex PCR; TCRdb keeps only in-frame clonotypes and omits some of them. The table includes some 50,000 clones, around 87% detected once. This sample comprised peripheral blood, obtained on day 0 of AZD1222 vaccination. The receptors here all came from an adult in good health. Both conserved end residues are part of each CDR3. A D gene is named only where the DNA matches it firmly.

V: TRBV20-1
D: NA
CDR3: CSASGERGMGLDGYTF

V: TRBV11-3
D: TRBD2
CDR3: CASSLGTSGRGEQYF

V: TRBV6-5
D: TRBD1
CDR3: CASSYDRDRGGNGYTF

V: TRBV29-1
D: NA
CDR3: CSVVGAYEQYF

V: TRBV10-3
D: NA
CDR3: CATAQQGSRYTF

V: TRBV10-3
D: NA
CDR3: CAIMSSILGAGNTEAFF

V: TRBV4-1
D: NA
CDR3: CPPRPPDSNQPQHF

V: TRBV12-3/TRBV12-4
D: NA
CDR3: CASSLIRARGYTF

V: TRBV5-4
D: NA
CDR3: CASSTQMNTEAFF

V: TRBV7-9
D: TRBD2
CDR3: CASSSGLAGTSEQYF

V: TRBV6-1
D: NA
CDR3: CASSDRQASSYEQYF

V: TRBV29-1
D: NA
CDR3: CSVEEEGGMNTEAFF

V: TRBV6-2/TRBV6-3
D: TRBD1
CDR3: CASSYYGTGHNEQFF